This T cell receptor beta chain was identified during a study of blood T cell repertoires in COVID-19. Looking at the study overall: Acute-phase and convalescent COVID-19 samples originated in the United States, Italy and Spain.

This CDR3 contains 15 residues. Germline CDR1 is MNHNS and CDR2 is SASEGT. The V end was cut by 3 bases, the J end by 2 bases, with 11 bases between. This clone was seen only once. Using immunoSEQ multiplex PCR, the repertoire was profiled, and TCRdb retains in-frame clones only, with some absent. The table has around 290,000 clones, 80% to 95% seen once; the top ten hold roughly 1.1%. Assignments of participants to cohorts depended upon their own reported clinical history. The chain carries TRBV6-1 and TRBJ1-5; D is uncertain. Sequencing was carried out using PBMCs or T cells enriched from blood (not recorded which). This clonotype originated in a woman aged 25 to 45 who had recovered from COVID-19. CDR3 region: CASSDEFVGNQPQHF. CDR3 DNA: TGTGCCAGCAGTGATGAGTTCGTGGGCAATCAGCCCCAGCATTTT.